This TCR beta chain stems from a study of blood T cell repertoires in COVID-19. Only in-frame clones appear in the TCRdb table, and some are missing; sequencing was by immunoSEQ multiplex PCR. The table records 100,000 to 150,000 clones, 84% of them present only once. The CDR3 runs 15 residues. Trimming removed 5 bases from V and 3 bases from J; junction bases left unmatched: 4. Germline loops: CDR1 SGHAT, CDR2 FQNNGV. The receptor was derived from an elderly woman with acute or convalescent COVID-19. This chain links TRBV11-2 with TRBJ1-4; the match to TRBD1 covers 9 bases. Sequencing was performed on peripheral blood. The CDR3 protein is CASSHNRGPNEKLFF. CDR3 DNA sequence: TGTGCCAGCAGCCACAACAGGGGGCCTAATGAAAAACTGTTTTTT.